The rows below give T cell receptor beta chains drawn from one sample of a study of control samples from healthy donors and cancer patients. TCRdb keeps only in-frame clones here, not all; method: immunoSEQ multiplex PCR. This sample yields approximately 120,000 clones, of which more than 75% are seen a single time; around 2% belongs to the top ten. The specimen sequenced was blood. All receptors derive from a man aged 18 to 29 in good health. Both conserved end residues are part of each CDR3. Fields, in order: J gene, CDR3 length, V gene, CDR3 protein.

>TRBJ1-5|16|TRBV2
CASSEAVTHAMVPQHF
>TRBJ1-1|16|TRBV9
CASSLTGDPSSTEAFF
>TRBJ2-7|18|TRBV5-1
CASSLYGTSGSPSYEQYF
>TRBJ1-1|14|TRBV5-5
CASSLRTVNTEAFF
>TRBJ2-3|20|TRBV28
CASSLLGTSGRLLRTDTQYF
>TRBJ2-5|14|TRBV7-2
CASITGLGGETQYF
>TRBJ1-2|14|TRBV3-1/TRBV3-2
CASSGQGAFYGYTF
>TRBJ1-2|12|TRBV24-1
CATSEYGYGYTF
>TRBJ1-1|16|TRBV25-1
CASSDTGSGGNTEAFF
>TRBJ1-6|13|TRBV6-4
CASSATDNSPLHF
>TRBJ1-6|15|TRBV27
CASSPRRALWSPLHF
>TRBJ2-3|17|TRBV27
CASSLRWTSVIADTQYF
>TRBJ1-1|11|TRBV27
CASIGTGVAFF
>TRBJ1-6|15|TRBV5-1
CASSLIRDGRSPLHF
>TRBJ1-5|13|TRBV24-1
CATSVSGLHPQHF
>TRBJ1-3|15|TRBV11-2
CASSPRTISGNTIYF
>TRBJ1-1|13|TRBV6-5
CASSWAGGTEAFF
>TRBJ1-5|12|TRBV19
CASNAVNQPQHF
>TRBJ2-3|15|TRBV5-1
CASTGGTSLGDTQYF
>TRBJ2-2|12|TRBV9
CASSVNTGELFF
>TRBJ2-7|14|TRBV27
CASRRSTSSYEQYF
>TRBJ2-7|15|TRBV6-5
CASSSSGTGAYEQYF
>TRBJ2-7|13|TRBV12-3/TRBV12-4
CASSFGTSYEQYF
>TRBJ2-1|15|TRBV7-8
CASSLVASARIEQFF
>TRBJ1-2|12|TRBV7-9
CASTPRDYGYTF
>TRBJ2-3|12|TRBV7-9
CASSPPADTQYF
>TRBJ2-5|16|TRBV4-1
CASSPAGGNDQETQYF
>TRBJ2-3|15|TRBV7-6
CASSLMQSVTDTQYF
>TRBJ2-2|18|TRBV4-3
CASSQELAGLRNTGELFF
>TRBJ1-2|15|TRBV4-2
CASSQDFGQGGGYTF
>TRBJ1-2|15|TRBV14
CASSREQYSNYGYTF
>TRBJ1-3|13|TRBV11-2
CASSLSSGNTIYF
>TRBJ2-7|15|TRBV11-2
CASSRDVLTAYEQYF
>TRBJ1-5|14|TRBV30
CAWSGGDSNQPQHF
>TRBJ2-1|13|TRBV7-2
CATTTLSYNEQFF
>TRBJ2-7|16|TRBV7-8
CASSLGGTGGSYEQYF
>TRBJ2-7|15|TRBV27
CASSPLVGAMYEQYF
>TRBJ1-2|11|TRBV28
CASSVHYGYTF
>TRBJ1-5|15|TRBV24-1
CATSAREVSNQPQHF
>TRBJ2-7|15|TRBV5-8
CASSPGLAGLYEQYF
>TRBJ2-7|13|TRBV6-5
CASSYWSDTEQYF
>TRBJ1-6|14|TRBV7-2
CASSLARGSSPLHF
>TRBJ2-7|14|TRBV5-1
CASSLEATKYEQYF
>TRBJ2-1|18|TRBV20-1
CSASGVAAGLSSYNEQFF
>TRBJ1-3|16|TRBV9
CASSVGPDRTGNTIYF